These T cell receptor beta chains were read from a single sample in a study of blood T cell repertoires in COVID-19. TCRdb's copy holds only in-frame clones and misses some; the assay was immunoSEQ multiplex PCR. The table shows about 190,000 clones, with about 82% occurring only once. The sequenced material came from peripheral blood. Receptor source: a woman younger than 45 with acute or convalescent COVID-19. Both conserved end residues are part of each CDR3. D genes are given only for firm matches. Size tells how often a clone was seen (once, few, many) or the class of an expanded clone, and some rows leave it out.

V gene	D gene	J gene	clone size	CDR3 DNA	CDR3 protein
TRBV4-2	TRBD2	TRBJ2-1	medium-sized	TGTGCCAGCAGCCATATAGCGGGAGGGCCCAATGAGCAGTTCTTC	CASSHIAGGPNEQFF
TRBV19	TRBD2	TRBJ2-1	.	TGTGCCAGTAGTACGACAGCGGGATACAATGAGCAGTTCTTC	CASSTTAGYNEQFF
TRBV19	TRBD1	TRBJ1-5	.	TGTGCCAGTAGAAATACAGGGGGAAGCAATCAGCCCCAGCATTTT	CASRNTGGSNQPQHF
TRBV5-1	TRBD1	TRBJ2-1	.	TGCGCCAGCAGCTTGGGAGGGACAGGGGGTAACAATGAGCAGTTCTTC	CASSLGGTGGNNEQFF
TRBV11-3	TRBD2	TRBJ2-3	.	TGTGCCAGCAGCTTGGGACTAGCGGGAGAAGTGGCAGATACGCAGTATTTT	CASSLGLAGEVADTQYF
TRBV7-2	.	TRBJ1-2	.	TGTGCCAGCAGCAGCGGCTATGGCTACACCTTC	CASSSGYGYTF
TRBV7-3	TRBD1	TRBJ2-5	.	TGTGCCAGCAGCTCCTCCAGGGGGCGAGAGACCCAGTACTTC	CASSSSRGRETQYF
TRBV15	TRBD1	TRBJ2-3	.	TGTGCCGCCGCGACAGGGGGCACAGATACGCAGTATTTT	CAAATGGTDTQYF
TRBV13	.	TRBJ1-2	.	TGTGCCAGCAGCTTACGATCACAGGGATTTTTCGATGGCTACACCTTC	CASSLRSQGFFDGYTF
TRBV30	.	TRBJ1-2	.	TGTGCCCGGGGGTGGGGCGGAGGCTACACCTTC	CARGWGGGYTF
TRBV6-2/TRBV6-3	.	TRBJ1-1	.	TGTGCCAGCAGTTACGGCAAGAACACTGAAGCTTTCTTT	CASSYGKNTEAFF
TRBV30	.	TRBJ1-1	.	TGTGCCTGGAGTGTACGAGACAGAATGAGCGCTGAAGCTTTCTTT	CAWSVRDRMSAEAFF
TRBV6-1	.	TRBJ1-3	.	TGTGCCAGCAGTGAAGCAGCCATCTCTGGAAACACCATATATTTT	CASSEAAISGNTIYF
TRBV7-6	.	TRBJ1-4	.	TGTGCCAGCAGCCGGGACAAGGGGCATAATGAAAAACTGTTTTTT	CASSRDKGHNEKLFF
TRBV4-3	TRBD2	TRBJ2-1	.	TGCGCCAGCAGCCAAGTCCCACCCGAAAACCTAGCGGGTGACAATGAGCAGTTCTTC	CASSQVPPENLAGDNEQFF
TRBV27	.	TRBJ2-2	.	TGTGCCAGCAGTTTACAGGGCCCTTCGAACACCGGGGAGCTGTTTTTT	CASSLQGPSNTGELFF
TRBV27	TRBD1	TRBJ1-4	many	TGTGCCAGCAGTCCGACAGGGTACAATGAAAAACTGTTTTTT	CASSPTGYNEKLFF
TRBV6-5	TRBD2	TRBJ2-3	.	TGTGCCAGCCGGGGGGACACAGATACGCAGTATTTT	CASRGDTDTQYF
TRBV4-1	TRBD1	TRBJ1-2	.	TGCGCCAGCAGCCAACAGACAGGGATGTTCTATGGCTACACCTTC	CASSQQTGMFYGYTF
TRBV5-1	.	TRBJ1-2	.	TGCGCCAGCAGCCGGATCCCAGGGTCCGGCTACACCTTC	CASSRIPGSGYTF
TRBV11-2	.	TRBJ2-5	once	TGTGCCAGCAGCCCAGTCCAACAAGAGACCCAGTACTTC	CASSPVQQETQYF
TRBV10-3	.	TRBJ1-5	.	TGTGCCATCAGTGAGGGGGGCGCATCGTCTCAGCCCCAGCATTTT	CAISEGGASSQPQHF
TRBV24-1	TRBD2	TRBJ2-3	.	TGTGCCACCAGTGATTTCCTGGCGGGAGAACAAGATACGCAGTATTTT	CATSDFLAGEQDTQYF
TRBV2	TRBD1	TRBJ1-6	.	TGTGCCAGCAGTGAAACAGGGGACTATTCACCCCTCCACTTT	CASSETGDYSPLHF
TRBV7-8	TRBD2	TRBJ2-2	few	TGTGCCAGCAGCTCCCCCTTTACCGGGACTAGCGGGTGGAAACAGAGGGAGCTGTTTTTT	CASSSPFTGTSGWKQRELFF
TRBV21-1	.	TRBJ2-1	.	TGTGCCAGCAACTCTGGAGGGGGGGGATACCCTTACAATGAGCAGTTCTTC	CASNSGGGGYPYNEQFF
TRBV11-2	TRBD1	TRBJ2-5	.	TGTGCCAGCAGCTTAATGACAGGGAGCGTGGTGGAGACCCAGTACTTC	CASSLMTGSVVETQYF
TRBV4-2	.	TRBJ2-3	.	TGTGCCAGCAGCCAAGACGTAGCAGATACGCAGTATTTT	CASSQDVADTQYF
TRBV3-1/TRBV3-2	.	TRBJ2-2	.	TGTGCCAGCCAGTCCCACACCAACACCGGGGAGCTGTTTTTT	CASQSHTNTGELFF
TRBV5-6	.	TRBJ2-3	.	TGTGCCAGCAGCGTAGTTCGGTACTCTGAACCCACAGATACGCAGTATTTT	CASSVVRYSEPTDTQYF
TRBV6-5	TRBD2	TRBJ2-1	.	TGTGCCAGCACGGGACTAGCGGGAGGTAATGAGCAGTTCTTC	CASTGLAGGNEQFF
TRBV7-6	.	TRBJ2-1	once	TGTGCCAGCAGCTCTATGGGGGTGGGGGCGGCTGAGCAGTTCTTC	CASSSMGVGAAEQFF
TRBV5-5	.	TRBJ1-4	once	TGTGCCAGCAGCTTGGATCCGGGAATGGGTGAAAAACTGTTTTTT	CASSLDPGMGEKLFF
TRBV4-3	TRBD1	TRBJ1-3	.	TGCGCCAGCAGCCAAGTAACCTTACAGGGGACCCCCTCCAGAAACACCATATATTTT	CASSQVTLQGTPSRNTIYF
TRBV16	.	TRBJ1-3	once	TGTGCCAGCAGCCAATCTTCCAGGGTGAAAAACACCATATATTTT	CASSQSSRVKNTIYF
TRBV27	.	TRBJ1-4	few	TGTGCCAGCAGAAGCCTAACGGGGGGCATTCATGAAAAACTGTTTTTT	CASRSLTGGIHEKLFF
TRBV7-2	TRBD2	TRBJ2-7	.	TGTGCCAGCAGCTTAGGACTAGCGGGGACCTACGAGCAGTACTTC	CASSLGLAGTYEQYF
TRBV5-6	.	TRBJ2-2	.	TGTGCCAGCAGAAGACAGCGTATTAACACCGGGGAGCTGTTTTTT	CASRRQRINTGELFF
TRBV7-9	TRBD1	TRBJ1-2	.	TGTGCCAGCAGCTTAACCGGACAGGCCCTATCACATGGCTACACCTTC	CASSLTGQALSHGYTF
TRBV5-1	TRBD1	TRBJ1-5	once	TGCGCCAGCAGCTTGGAAGGGGGCCGGGATCAGCCCCAGCATTTT	CASSLEGGRDQPQHF
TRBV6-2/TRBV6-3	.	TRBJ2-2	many	TGTGCCAGCAGTTACGGCACAGAGAACACCGGGGAGCTGTTTTTT	CASSYGTENTGELFF
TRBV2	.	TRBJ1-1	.	TGTGCCAGCCTCGGAAGCGGTGAAGCTTTCTTT	CASLGSGEAFF
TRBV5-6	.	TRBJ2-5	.	TGTGCCAGCAGTCATAGCAGGGGAGGGTTTCAGAAGACCCAGTACTTC	CASSHSRGGFQKTQYF
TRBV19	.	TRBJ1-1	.	TGTGCCAGTAGCAGAGTTTGGGGAGGCGGCACTGAAGCTTTCTTT	CASSRVWGGGTEAFF
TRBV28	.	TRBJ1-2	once	TGTGCCAGCAGTTTACCCTCACAGGGACACTATGGCTACACCTTC	CASSLPSQGHYGYTF